Below, 24 T cell receptor beta chains from the same sample are listed, as sequenced in a study of blood T cells in healthy people across ages. The use of a sample-barcoded 5' primer and a J-beta primer mix characterized a second PCR of roughly 7 to 11 cycles. TCRdb reprocessed the 5' RACE reads with MiXCR, giving one entry per CDR3 protein. The sample has hundreds of thousands of distinct CDR3 sequences; 40% to 45% are singletons. The sequencing input was blood. These receptors came from a woman aged 60-75 years in good health.

This clonotype was seen more than once but under ten times. A much larger clone differs by one base, so this may be a read error. The CDR3 spells CASSQGLAGMYNEQYF. The CDR3 DNA follows: TGTGCCAGCAGCCAAGGCCTAGCGGGCATGTACAATGAGCAGTACTTC. The genes are TRBV3-1 and TRBJ2-5, with 8 bases identical to TRBD2. V lost 1 base to trimming and J lost 11 bases; unmatched junction nucleotides: 15. In germline, CDR1 is LGHDT, CDR2 YNNKEL (reference sequence). This CDR3 has 16 amino acids.

This chain uses TRBV4-3 with TRBJ2-5, with D perhaps matching TRBD2 (6 bases). The CDR3 is 15 amino acids. Germline CDR1 LGHNA, CDR2 YSLEER. Trimming removed 0 bases from V and 4 bases from J, with 12 bases in between. CDR3 in amino acids: CASSQDRRGTETQYF. The CDR3 nucleotides read TGCGCCAGCAGCCAAGATCGCCGCGGGACAGAGACCCAGTACTTC.

This clonotype was seen a few times. V is TRBV28 and J is TRBJ2-7, with TRBD2 as a possible D gene (6 bases). Looked up from germline, CDR1 is MDHEN and CDR2 is SYDVKM. The CDR3 sequence is 16 residues long. Deletions cut 9 bases from V and 1 base from J, with 22 bases between. CDR3 bases: TGTGCCAGTTATGGGGCTAGCTGGGGAGGATCCTACGAGCAGTACTTC. This translates into CASYGASWGGSYEQYF.

The chain has TRBV7-9 and TRBJ2-5; D possibly corresponds to TRBD1 (5 bases). The CDR3 spans 16 residues. Per germline, CDR1 SEHNR and CDR2 FQNEAQ (reference sequence). V was shortened by 6 bases and J by 3 bases, with 20 bases between the two germline ends. The CDR3 DNA is TGTGCCAGCAGACCCCCTTGGGGCAGGGTAGAAGAGACCCAGTACTTC. It encodes CASRPPWGRVEETQYF.

The rearrangement uses TRBV5-1 and TRBJ2-1; the match to TRBD1 covers 8 bases. The CDR3 runs to 18 residues. The V and J ends lost 5 bases and 7 bases, in that order; junction bases with no gene match: 20. The germline V gene encodes CDR1 SGHRS and CDR2 YFSETQ. DNA of the CDR3: TGCGCCAGCAGAGAGGGACAGGCGGGTCGTTTGCAATTTAATGAGCAGTTCTTC. Its translation is CASREGQAGRLQFNEQFF.

The chain uses TRBV29-1 and TRBJ2-5; D unresolved. The J call is in doubt because the DNA end fits TRBJ2-7 better. From germline, CDR1 is SQVTM and CDR2 ANQGSEA. The CDR3 extends over 12 amino acids. The CDR3 sequence is CSVERPDYEQYF. CDR3 bases: TGCAGCGTTGAAAGGCCGGACTACGAGCAGTACTTC.

CDR3 region: CAWRRGTAFSGANVLTF. CDR3 sequence (DNA): TGTGCCTGGAGGCGGGGGACAGCCTTCTCTGGGGCCAACGTCCTGACTTTC. The chain has TRBV30 and TRBJ2-6; D possibly uses TRBD1 or TRBD2 (7 bases each). Trimming shortened V by 3 bases and J by 0 bases, and 15 bases separated the two germline ends. Germline CDR1 is GTSNPN and CDR2 is SVGIG (reference sequence). This CDR3 has 17 residues.

The chain is built from TRBV5-1 and TRBJ2-1; TRBD1 matches at 9 bases. V lost 4 bases to trimming and J lost 7 bases; unmatched junction nucleotides: 9. The germline CDR1 and CDR2 sequences are SGHRS and YFSETQ. The CDR3 contains 15 residues. CDR3 region: CASSHGGTGLNEQFF. CDR3 nucleotides: TGCGCCAGCAGCCACGGAGGGACAGGGTTAAATGAGCAGTTCTTC.

The chain employs TRBV7-8 and TRBJ2-5; D tentatively fits TRBD1 or TRBD2 (6 bases each). The germline gives CDR1 SGHVS, CDR2 FQNEAQ. This CDR3 has 17 amino acids. V was shortened by 5 bases and J by 0 bases, with 19 bases between the two germline ends. CDR3 in amino acids: CASSRSRGTGDQETQYF. The DNA of the CDR3 is TGTGCCAGCAGCCGCAGTAGGGGGACTGGAGACCAAGAGACCCAGTACTTC.

The V and J genes are TRBV7-8 and TRBJ2-5; D perhaps matches TRBD2 (5 bases). The ends were cut back, 4 bases at V and 5 bases at J, with 14 bases in the middle. The CDR3 extends over 14 amino acids. Germline V gene data show CDR1 as SGHVS and CDR2 as FQNEAQ. The chain's CDR3 is CASSYSGQMETQYF. CDR3 nucleotide sequence: TGTGCCAGCAGCTACAGCGGCCAAATGGAGACCCAGTACTTC.

This chain uses TRBV6-2 or TRBV6-3 with TRBJ2-1, with D perhaps TRBD2 (7 bases). The J call may not be correct, given that the DNA end is closer to TRBJ2-7. CDR3 length: 15 residues. Germline CDR1 MNHEY, CDR2 SVGEGT. The CDR3 sequence is CASTRVGGAYNEQYF. For the CDR3, the DNA is TGTGCCAGCACTAGAGTGGGGGGGGCCTACAATGAGCAGTACTTC.

On this clonotype itself: Given a much more abundant clone one base away, this may be a read error. The chain carries TRBV5-1 and TRBJ2-5; 10 bases map to TRBD1. CDR1 SGHRS and CDR2 YFSETQ come from the germline V gene. Trimming at V came to 2 bases and at J to 11 bases, leaving 15 bases not matched to a gene. The CDR3 totals 16 residues. CDR3 nucleotides: TGCGCCAGCAGCTTTCGACCGGGACAGGGGAAGAATGAGCAGTACTTC. The encoded protein is CASSFRPGQGKNEQYF.

This sequence joins TRBV20-1 and TRBJ1-1, with 10 bases matching TRBD1. Germline loops: CDR1 DFQATT, CDR2 SNEGSKA (reference sequence). V trimming: 0 bases; J trimming: 5 bases; junction bases outside the gene matches: 18. This CDR3 has 19 amino acids. The CDR3 is CSARDFMAGTGEMETEAFF. For the CDR3, the DNA is TGCAGTGCTAGAGACTTCATGGCAGGGACAGGGGAAATGGAGACTGAAGCTTTCTTT.

The gene calls are TRBV20-1 and TRBJ2-1, with 7 bases that match TRBD2. The J call may be incorrect, as the DNA end agrees better with TRBJ2-7. CDR1 and CDR2 from the germline V gene are DFQATT and SNEGSKA (reference sequence). CDR3 length: 13 residues. CDR3 in DNA: TGCAGTGCTGGCGGGAGCTCCTACAATGAGCAGTACTTC. Amino acid sequence: CSAGGSSYNEQYF.

Comments on this clonotype: One end of the junction fails to match germline, which may point to a read error. The V call is TRBV7-9, the J call TRBJ2-7, with D possibly called TRBD1 or TRBD2 (5 bases each). The CDR3 has 13 residues. CDR1 and CDR2 from the germline V gene are SEHNR and FQNEAQ (reference sequence). The CDR3 nucleotides read TGTTCCAGCAGCTCCCCCGGGACGGCCGAGCAGTACTTC. Translation gives CSSSSPGTAEQYF.

The table lists this clonotype with many counts. The rearrangement joins TRBV4-1 to TRBJ2-5, with TRBD2 identical over 11 bases. Germline V CDR1 and CDR2: MGHRA, YSYEKL. V was clipped by 0 bases and J by 4 bases; unmatched bases: 4. This CDR3 has 16 amino acids. The CDR3 loop reads CASSQESLAGGETQYF. The CDR3 DNA reads as TGCGCCAGCAGCCAAGAAAGCCTAGCGGGGGGAGAGACCCAGTACTTC.

This rearrangement joins TRBV30 to TRBJ2-5; 9 nucleotides line up with TRBD1. The CDR3 covers 15 residues. With 3 bases clipped from V and 5 bases from J, the junction kept 10 bases outside the gene matches. Germline lookup yields CDR1 GTSNPN and CDR2 SVGIG (reference sequence). The CDR3 is CAWSPGQGSKETQYF. The CDR3 DNA sequence: TGTGCCTGGAGCCCTGGACAGGGGTCGAAGGAGACCCAGTACTTC.

In the case of this clonotype: Mismatch with germline at one junction end may stem from a read error. The chain employs TRBV27 and TRBJ2-1, with D perhaps matching TRBD2 (5 bases). The CDR3 runs 14 residues. Per the germline V gene, CDR1 is MNHEY and CDR2 is SMNVEV (reference sequence). CDR3 DNA sequence: TGTGCCAGCAGTTCGAGGGCCGGGTACAACGAGCAGTTCTTC. Its protein product is CASSSRAGYNEQFF.

At least ten counts were recorded for this clonotype. The gene calls are TRBV20-1 and TRBJ2-1; D is possibly TRBD2 (6 bases). Germline loops: CDR1 DFQATT, CDR2 SNEGSKA (reference sequence). V shed 3 bases and J shed 7 bases, with 13 bases lying between them. The CDR3 covers 13 residues. The CDR3 DNA reads TGCAGTGCTAGGCCCACGGCGGGGAATGAGCAGTTCTTC. Translated, it gives CSARPTAGNEQFF.

V is TRBV20-1 and J is TRBJ2-7; 9 bases fit TRBD2. Trimming took 5 bases from V and 0 from J; bases not matched to a gene: 8. The germline V gene has CDR1 DFQATT and CDR2 SNEGSKA (reference sequence). The CDR3 contains 15 residues. Written as DNA, the CDR3 is TGCAGTGCTTCCCTAGGGCGGGAGGGCTCCTACGAGCAGTACTTC. It is translated as CSASLGREGSYEQYF.

The chain is built from TRBV7-2 and TRBJ2-7, with D unclear. The V end was cut by 1 base, the J end by 3 bases, with 13 bases between. This CDR3 has 15 amino acids. Germline CDR1 reads SGHTA; CDR2 reads FQGNSA. The CDR3 is CASSLDGGLRYEQYF. In DNA form, the CDR3 reads TGTGCCAGCAGCTTAGATGGTGGGCTTCGCTACGAGCAGTACTTC.

This chain joins TRBV9 and TRBJ2-1; 7 bases are a match to TRBD2. V was pared by 0 bases and J by 13 bases, with 16 bases of the junction left unmatched. Germline CDR1 and CDR2: SGDLS and YYNGEE. This CDR3 spans 16 amino acids. CDR3 DNA sequence: TGTGCCAGCAGCGTAGTTGGCGGGAGTCTTGGGGAGACCCAGTTCTTC. Protein product: CASSVVGGSLGETQFF.

J is TRBJ2-3 and V is TRBV6-1; 7 positions agree with TRBD1. This CDR3 is built from 14 residues. Looked up from germline, CDR1 is MNHNS and CDR2 is SASEGT. V gave up 6 bases and J gave up 0 bases; unmatched junction bases: 3. CDR3 nucleotides: TGTGCCAGCAGGACGGGACAGAGCACAGATACGCAGTATTTT. It codes for CASRTGQSTDTQYF.

J is TRBJ2-2 and V is TRBV5-1, with no clear D. V was cut by 6 bases and J by 0 bases, with 12 bases left in between. Germline CDR1 is SGHRS and CDR2 is YFSETQ. This CDR3 contains 15 residues. CDR3 sequence reads: CASNEGNSNTGELFF. The CDR3 bases are TGCGCCAGCAATGAAGGGAACTCGAACACCGGGGAGCTGTTTTTT.